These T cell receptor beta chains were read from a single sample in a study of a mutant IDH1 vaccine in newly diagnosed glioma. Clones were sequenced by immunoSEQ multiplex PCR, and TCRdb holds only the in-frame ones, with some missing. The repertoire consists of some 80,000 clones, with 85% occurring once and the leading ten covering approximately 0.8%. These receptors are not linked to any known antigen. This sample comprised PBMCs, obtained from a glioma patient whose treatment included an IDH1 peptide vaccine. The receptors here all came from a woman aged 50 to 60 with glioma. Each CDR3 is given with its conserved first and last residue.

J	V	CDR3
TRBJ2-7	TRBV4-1	CASSQDPFGSYEQYF
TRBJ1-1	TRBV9	CASSVAIRSEAFF
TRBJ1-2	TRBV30	CACPERGTGYTF
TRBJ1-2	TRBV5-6	CASSLRGGNYGYTF
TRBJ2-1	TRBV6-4	CASSDSPGGRNEQFF
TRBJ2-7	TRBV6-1	CASSEAEGWYEQYF
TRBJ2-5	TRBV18	CASSVQETQYF
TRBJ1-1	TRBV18	CASSPGQGRNTEAFF
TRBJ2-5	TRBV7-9	CASSFSSTGQETQYF
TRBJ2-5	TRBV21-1	CAGRRTLAGGQETQYF
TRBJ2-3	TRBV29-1	CSLKTGRGADTQYF
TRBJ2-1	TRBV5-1	CASSLDQGSYNEQFF
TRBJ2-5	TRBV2	CASRARAAQETQYF
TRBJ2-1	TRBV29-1	CSVQDPPRDEQFF
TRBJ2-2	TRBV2	CASNRETGELFF
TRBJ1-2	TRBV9	CASSVEATGGGDGYTF
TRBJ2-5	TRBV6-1	CASSEGERETQYF
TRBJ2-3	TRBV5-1	CASSRTAVGTDTQYF
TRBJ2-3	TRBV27	CASSLAGVESDTQYF
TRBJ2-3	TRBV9	CASSVQGTDTQYF
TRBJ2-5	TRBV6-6	CASSLNGGGETQYF
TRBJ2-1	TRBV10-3	CAISGTGGGYEQFF
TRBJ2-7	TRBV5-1	CASSLIGSGDYEQYF
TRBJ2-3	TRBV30	CAWSVLGRAGGDTDTQYF
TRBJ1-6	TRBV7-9	CASSLGSSSPLHF
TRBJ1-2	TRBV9	CASSASDRDGYTF
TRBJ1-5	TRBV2	CASSQGVSNQPQHF
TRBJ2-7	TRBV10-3	CAISARNPYERYF
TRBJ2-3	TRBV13	CASSTVTGTDTQYF
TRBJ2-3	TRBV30	CAWSRTKSTDTQYF
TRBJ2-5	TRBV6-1	CASSSVGGGQETQYF
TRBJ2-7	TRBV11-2	CASSPPQAISYEQYF
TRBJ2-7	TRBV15	CATSRDPGGSYEQYF
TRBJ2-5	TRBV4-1	CASSQGGGKETQYF
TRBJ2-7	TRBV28	CASSFPPGEQYF
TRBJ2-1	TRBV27	CASSFLAGSSYNEQFF
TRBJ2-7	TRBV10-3	CAISERGGSAHEGEQYF
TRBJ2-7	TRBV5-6	CASSLEGTGGYEQYF
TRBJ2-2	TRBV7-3	CASSLQSVSNTGELFF
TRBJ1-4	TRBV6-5	CASSYSAAAQEKLFF